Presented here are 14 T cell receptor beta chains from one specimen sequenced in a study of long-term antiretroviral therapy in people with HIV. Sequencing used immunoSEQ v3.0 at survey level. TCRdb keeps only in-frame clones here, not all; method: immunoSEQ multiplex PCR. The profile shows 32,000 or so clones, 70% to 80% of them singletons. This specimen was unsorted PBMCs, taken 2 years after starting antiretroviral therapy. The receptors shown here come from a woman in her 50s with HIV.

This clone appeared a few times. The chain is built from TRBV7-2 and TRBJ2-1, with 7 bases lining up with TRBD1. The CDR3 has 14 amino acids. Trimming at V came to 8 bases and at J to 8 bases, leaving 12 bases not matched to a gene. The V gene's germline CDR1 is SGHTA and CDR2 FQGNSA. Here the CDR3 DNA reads TGTGCCAGCGGGCAGGGGGTTGGTTTGGATGAGCAGTTCTTC. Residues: CASGQGVGLDEQFF.

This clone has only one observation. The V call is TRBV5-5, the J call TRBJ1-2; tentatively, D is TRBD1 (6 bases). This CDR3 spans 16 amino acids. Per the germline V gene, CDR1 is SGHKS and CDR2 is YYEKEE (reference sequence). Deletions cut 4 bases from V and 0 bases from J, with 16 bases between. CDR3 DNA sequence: TGTGCCAGCAGCCCGATGAACAGGGTTTCTAACTATGGCTACACCTTC. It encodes CASSPMNRVSNYGYTF.

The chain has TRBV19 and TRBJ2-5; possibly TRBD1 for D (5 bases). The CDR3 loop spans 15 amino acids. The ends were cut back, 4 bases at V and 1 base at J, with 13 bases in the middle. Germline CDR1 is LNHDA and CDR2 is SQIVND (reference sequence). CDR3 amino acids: CASSTLDTFQETQYF. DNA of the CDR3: TGTGCCAGTAGTACGTTGGACACTTTCCAAGAGACCCAGTACTTC.

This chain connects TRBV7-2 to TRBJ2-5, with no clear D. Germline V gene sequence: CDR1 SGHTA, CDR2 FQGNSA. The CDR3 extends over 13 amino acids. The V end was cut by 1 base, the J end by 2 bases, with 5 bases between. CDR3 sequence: CASSLERQETQYF. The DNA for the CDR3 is TGTGCCAGCAGCTTAGAACGACAAGAGACCCAGTACTTC.

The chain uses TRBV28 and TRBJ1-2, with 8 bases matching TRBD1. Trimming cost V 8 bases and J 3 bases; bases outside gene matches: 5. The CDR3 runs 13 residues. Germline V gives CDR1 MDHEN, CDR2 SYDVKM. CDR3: CASAGGADYGYTF. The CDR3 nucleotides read TGTGCCAGCGCAGGGGGCGCAGACTATGGCTACACCTTC.

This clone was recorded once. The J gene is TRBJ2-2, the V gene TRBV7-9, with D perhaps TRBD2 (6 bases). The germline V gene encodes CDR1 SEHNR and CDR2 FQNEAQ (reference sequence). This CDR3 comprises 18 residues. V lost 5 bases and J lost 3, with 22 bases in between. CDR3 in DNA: TGTGCCAGCAGCCGTCCCCGGGGCCGGCTAGCGTACACCGGGGAGCTGTTTTTT. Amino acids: CASSRPRGRLAYTGELFF.

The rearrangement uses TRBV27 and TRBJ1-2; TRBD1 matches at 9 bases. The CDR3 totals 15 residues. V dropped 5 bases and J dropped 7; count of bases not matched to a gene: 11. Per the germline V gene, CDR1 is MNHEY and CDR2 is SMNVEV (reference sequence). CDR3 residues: CASSPPGQGIGGYTF. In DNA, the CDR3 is TGTGCCAGCAGTCCTCCGGGACAGGGCATCGGTGGCTACACCTTC.

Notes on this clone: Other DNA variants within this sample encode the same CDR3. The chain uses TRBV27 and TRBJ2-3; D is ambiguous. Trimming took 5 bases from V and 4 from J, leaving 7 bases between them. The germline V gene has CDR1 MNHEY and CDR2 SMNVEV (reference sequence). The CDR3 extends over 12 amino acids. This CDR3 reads CASSPTSDTQYF. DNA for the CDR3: TGTGCCAGCAGTCCCACCTCAGATACGCAGTATTTT.

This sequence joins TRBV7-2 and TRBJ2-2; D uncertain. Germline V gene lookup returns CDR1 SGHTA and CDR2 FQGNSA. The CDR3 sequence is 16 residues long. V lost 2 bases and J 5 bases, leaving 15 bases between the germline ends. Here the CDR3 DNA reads TGTGCCAGCAGCTTATCCCCCACACGCCGAACCGGGGAGCTGTTTTTT. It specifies CASSLSPTRRTGELFF. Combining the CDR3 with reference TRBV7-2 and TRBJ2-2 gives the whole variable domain GAGVSQSPSNKVTEKGKDVELRCDPISGHTALYWYRQSLGQGLEFLIYFQGNSAPDKSGLPSDRFSAERTGGSVSTLTIQRTQQEDSAVYLCASSLSPTRRTGELFFGEGSRLTVL.

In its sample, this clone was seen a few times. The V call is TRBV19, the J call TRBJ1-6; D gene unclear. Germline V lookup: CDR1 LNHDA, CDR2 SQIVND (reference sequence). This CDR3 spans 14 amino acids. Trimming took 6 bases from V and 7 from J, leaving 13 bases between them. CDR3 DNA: TGTGCCAGTAGACGGGAAGGCAGAAATTCACCCCTCCACTTT. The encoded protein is CASRREGRNSPLHF.

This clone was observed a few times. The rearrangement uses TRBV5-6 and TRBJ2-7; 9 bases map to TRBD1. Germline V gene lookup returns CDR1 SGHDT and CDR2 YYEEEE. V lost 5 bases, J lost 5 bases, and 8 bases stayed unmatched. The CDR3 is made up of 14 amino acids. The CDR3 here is CASSSWDRDHEQYF. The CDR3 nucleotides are TGTGCCAGCAGTTCCTGGGACAGGGACCACGAGCAGTACTTC.

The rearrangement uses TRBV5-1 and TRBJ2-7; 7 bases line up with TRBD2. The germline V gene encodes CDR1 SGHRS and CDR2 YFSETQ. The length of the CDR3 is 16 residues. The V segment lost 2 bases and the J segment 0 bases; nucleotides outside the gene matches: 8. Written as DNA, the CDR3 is TGCGCCAGCAGCTTCGGGCTAGCGGAGGCCTCCTACGAGCAGTACTTC. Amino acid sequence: CASSFGLAEASYEQYF.

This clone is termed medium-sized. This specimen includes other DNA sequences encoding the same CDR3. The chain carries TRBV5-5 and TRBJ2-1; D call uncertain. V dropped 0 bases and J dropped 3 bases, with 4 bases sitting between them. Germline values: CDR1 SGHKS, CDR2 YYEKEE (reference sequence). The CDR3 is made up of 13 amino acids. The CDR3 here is CASSLDSYNEQFF. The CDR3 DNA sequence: TGTGCCAGCAGCTTGGACAGCTACAATGAGCAGTTCTTC.

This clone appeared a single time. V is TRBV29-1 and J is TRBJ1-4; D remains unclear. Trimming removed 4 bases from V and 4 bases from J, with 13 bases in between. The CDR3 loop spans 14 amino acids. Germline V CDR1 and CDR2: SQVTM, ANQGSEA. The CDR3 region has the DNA TGCAGCGTTGGTATTGGCAGCCGTAATGAAAAACTGTTTTTT. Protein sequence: CSVGIGSRNEKLFF.